This T cell receptor (beta chain) was profiled in a study of blood T cell repertoires in COVID-19. About the research overall: PBMCs, B-cell-depleted T cells, or T cells provided the cDNA or gDNA that made up the material.

Here immunoSEQ multiplex PCR was the method, and the copy in TCRdb shows in-frame clones only, minus some. The sample has 140,000 to 150,000 clones, approximately 83% seen once. Seattle enrolled patients during active infection and tracked them longitudinally. There are 17 residues in the CDR3. Germline CDR1 LGHDT, CDR2 YNNKEL (reference sequence). After removal of 5 bases from V and 4 bases from J, the junction contained 16 bases not matched to a gene. This TCR was sampled from a woman aged 55-70 years with COVID-19, enrolled during active disease. Sample: peripheral blood. The chain links TRBV3-1 (or the pseudogene TRBV3-2) to TRBJ1-1; 7 bases line up with TRBD1. CDR3 in amino acids: CASSLTGTGLIATEAFF. CDR3 nucleotides: TGTGCCAGCAGCTTGACAGGGACCGGCCTTATCGCCACTGAAGCTTTCTTT.